The rows below give T cell receptor beta chains drawn from one sample of a study of beta chain features in type 1 diabetes. Method: immunoSEQ multiplex PCR; TCRdb's copy keeps in-frame clones and lacks some. The repertoire holds about 180,000 clones, with around an eighth as singletons. The sample comprised central memory CD4+ T cells from blood. Receptor source: a woman under 30 in good health. Each CDR3 is given with its conserved first and last residue. The D gene is left open where the match is weak. The size field is filled for only some rows; it gives once, few, many or a size class.

size,D,J,V,DNA,CDR3
many,.,TRBJ1-1,TRBV7-2,TGTGCCAGCAGCGTACAACAGGGAGTTACTGAAGCTTTCTTT,CASSVQQGVTEAFF
few,.,TRBJ1-2,TRBV29-1,TGCAGCTCTAAGGGACTTACCAACTATGGCTACACCTTC,CSSKGLTNYGYTF
few,TRBD1,TRBJ1-5,TRBV15,TGTGCCACCAGCAGAGGACAGGGAGCACAGCCCCAGCATTTT,CATSRGQGAQPQHF
.,.,TRBJ1-1,TRBV5-1,TGCGCCAGCAGCTTGGGGGCGCGGGACACTGAAGCTTTCTTT,CASSLGARDTEAFF
few,TRBD2,TRBJ2-1,TRBV9,TGTGCCAGCAGCCCCTCCCTAGCGGGAGTGGGGAATGAGCAGTTCTTC,CASSPSLAGVGNEQFF
few,TRBD2,TRBJ2-4,TRBV5-4,TGTGCCAGCAGCCTCTATCAGGCGGGAGAGTACGAAAACATTCAGTACTTC,CASSLYQAGEYENIQYF
few,.,TRBJ2-3,TRBV28,TGTGCCAGCAGCACAGACAAGAGCACAGATACGCAGTATTTT,CASSTDKSTDTQYF
few,.,TRBJ1-5,TRBV27,TGTGCCAGCAGTTTGCAGGGGATTAGCAATCAGCCCCAGCATTTT,CASSLQGISNQPQHF
.,.,TRBJ1-4,TRBV11-2,TGTGCCAGCAGCTTAGATCTCGCGGATGAAAAACTGTTTTTT,CASSLDLADEKLFF
few,TRBD1,TRBJ1-5,TRBV7-9,TGTGCCAGCAGCTTAGCCCAGGGGGTGGTGGGTAGGGGTCAGCCCCAGCATTTT,CASSLAQGVVGRGQPQHF
few,TRBD2,TRBJ2-1,TRBV28,TGTGCCAGCAGCACCCTACTAGCGGCGTCCTACAATGAGCAGTTCTTC,CASSTLLAASYNEQFF
few,TRBD2,TRBJ2-2,TRBV30,TGTGCCTGCACCCCCCCTCTCGCGGGAGAGTTTGCGGGGCTGTTTTTT,CACTPPLAGEFAGLFF
.,.,TRBJ1-2,TRBV5-1,TGCGCCTCCAGACTTTCAGACACCAGGGTCGAAGGCTACACCTTC,CASRLSDTRVEGYTF
.,TRBD2,TRBJ2-7,TRBV28,TGTGCCAGCAGGCCTACTAGCGGGAGGAACGAGCAGTACTTC,CASRPTSGRNEQYF
.,TRBD1,TRBJ1-1,TRBV14,TGTGCCAGCAGCCAAGAGTACAGGGGAACTGAAGCTTTCTTT,CASSQEYRGTEAFF
.,.,TRBJ2-1,TRBV4-1,TGCGCCAGCAGCCAAGATGCCCAGGGCGGTGAGCAGTTCTTC,CASSQDAQGGEQFF
few,.,TRBJ2-7,TRBV6-1,TGTGCCAGCAGTGACCCCCTAGCGACCCGTACCTACGAGCAGTACTTC,CASSDPLATRTYEQYF
few,TRBD1,TRBJ2-7,TRBV19,TGTGCCAGTAAACAGGGGTCCTCCTACGAGCAGTACTTC,CASKQGSSYEQYF
few,.,TRBJ2-7,TRBV30,TGTGCCTGGAGTGCAGGGACTGGTCTAGGTCAGTACTTC,CAWSAGTGLGQYF
few,TRBD2,TRBJ2-6,TRBV27,TGTGCCAGCAGCCTCAAGGGACTAGCGGTCTCTGGGGCCAACGTCCTGACTTTC,CASSLKGLAVSGANVLTF
many,.,TRBJ1-1,TRBV7-2,TGTGCCAGCAGCTCAGGGCCTTCGAACACTGAAGCTTTCTTT,CASSSGPSNTEAFF
.,TRBD1,TRBJ1-2,TRBV5-1,TGCGCCAGCAGCCAGAGCGAAACAGGGGTGGATGGCTACACCTTC,CASSQSETGVDGYTF
few,.,TRBJ2-3,TRBV7-2,TGTGCCAGCAGCTTTAGGGCGGGGCCGGGGGGCACAGATACGCAGTATTTT,CASSFRAGPGGTDTQYF
.,.,TRBJ2-7,TRBV5-1,TGCGCCAGCAGCCAGGACGGGGGATCCTACGAGCAGTACTTC,CASSQDGGSYEQYF
.,TRBD1,TRBJ2-6,TRBV29-1,TGCAGCGTTGGTACCGGGACAGGGGTTCTTCCTGGGGCCAACGTCCTGACTTTC,CSVGTGTGVLPGANVLTF
.,.,TRBJ1-1,TRBV5-1,TGCGCCAGCAGCTTGGCAGGGTTGACTGAAGCTTTCTTT,CASSLAGLTEAFF
few,.,TRBJ2-2,TRBV5-1,TGCGCCAGCAGCTCAGGACAGACCGGGGAGCTGTTTTTT,CASSSGQTGELFF
few,.,TRBJ1-1,TRBV30,TGTGCCTGGACAATCCGGGGGGTGAACACTGAAGCTTTCTTT,CAWTIRGVNTEAFF
.,.,TRBJ2-3,TRBV29-1,TGCAGCCCGGCGAGCGGGTTACCAGATACGCAGTATTTT,CSPASGLPDTQYF
.,.,TRBJ2-3,TRBV9,TGTGCCAGCAGCGTAGGGGTCGGAGGCCCCACAGATACGCAGTATTTT,CASSVGVGGPTDTQYF
few,TRBD2,TRBJ2-5,TRBV9,TGTGCCAGCAGCGTGGCTAGCGGGGGGAAACAAGAGACCCAGTACTTC,CASSVASGGKQETQYF
.,.,TRBJ2-1,TRBV11-1,TGTGCCAGCAGCCCTCTACGAACCTACAATGAGCAGTTCTTC,CASSPLRTYNEQFF
few,.,TRBJ1-2,TRBV5-1,TGCGCCAGCAGCTTGGGGCAGGTTCAGTATGGCTACACCTTC,CASSLGQVQYGYTF
many,.,TRBJ1-2,TRBV7-9,TGTGCCAGCAGCTTGCGGGGGCGCGTAGATGGCTACACCTTC,CASSLRGRVDGYTF
few,.,TRBJ2-3,TRBV11-2,TGTGCCAGCAGCTTAGGGAGCGGACGGCAGTATTTT,CASSLGSGRQYF
few,TRBD2,TRBJ2-1,TRBV18,TGTGCCAGCCAGCGGGAGAGGGCTGAGCAGTTCTTC,CASQRERAEQFF
.,.,TRBJ2-1,TRBV29-1,TGCAGCGATACTTACGGGAATGAGCAGTTCTTC,CSDTYGNEQFF
few,.,TRBJ1-2,TRBV28,TGTGCCAGCAGTTTAGTGCGGGGCTATGGCTACACCTTC,CASSLVRGYGYTF
few,.,TRBJ2-3,TRBV30,TGTGCCTGGACCTCCCGACGGAGTCCCACAGATACGCAGTATTTT,CAWTSRRSPTDTQYF
.,TRBD1,TRBJ2-1,TRBV5-4,TGTGCCAGCAGCCCCCCCGGGACAGGGAGGTACAATGAGCAGTTCTTC,CASSPPGTGRYNEQFF
many,.,TRBJ2-1,TRBV2,TGTGCCAGCAGTGAAGGGATAGCGGAAGGGAGGAATGAGCAGTTCTTC,CASSEGIAEGRNEQFF
many,TRBD2,TRBJ2-2,TRBV10-3,TGTGCCATCAGTGAGTCGGGACTAGCGGGGCCAGGCACCGGGGAGCTGTTTTTT,CAISESGLAGPGTGELFF
many,.,TRBJ2-7,TRBV7-9,TGTGCCAGCAGCCCTACTACCTACGAGCAGTACTTC,CASSPTTYEQYF
few,.,TRBJ2-1,TRBV6-5,TGTGCCAGCAGACTCATCGGTGAGCAGTTCTTC,CASRLIGEQFF
.,.,TRBJ2-7,TRBV21-1,TGTGCCAGCAGCAAAGGATCACCCGGGACAGGGGTCTACGAGCAGTACTTC,CASSKGSPGTGVYEQYF
.,.,TRBJ1-1,TRBV7-2,TGTGCCAGCAGTGTCGCGCCAAGGAGGAACACTGAAGCTTTCTTT,CASSVAPRRNTEAFF
few,TRBD2,TRBJ2-3,TRBV4-3,TGCGCCAGCAGCCAAGGACTAGCGGGAGGTAAAGATACGCAGTATTTT,CASSQGLAGGKDTQYF
.,.,TRBJ2-7,TRBV18,TGTGCCAGCTCACAGACTCTAGAGGGGGCCTACGAGCAGTACTTC,CASSQTLEGAYEQYF
.,.,TRBJ2-5,TRBV7-2,TGTGCCAGCAGCCTATTGACAGGAGAGACCCAGTACTTC,CASSLLTGETQYF
.,.,TRBJ2-7,TRBV19,TGTGCCAGTAGAACCCAGCAGGGGTACGAGCAGTACTTC,CASRTQQGYEQYF
few,.,TRBJ1-1,TRBV30,TGTGCCTGGAGTGTCTGGAGAAACACTGAAGCTTTCTTT,CAWSVWRNTEAFF
few,TRBD2,TRBJ2-3,TRBV5-6,TGTGCCAGCAGCTTAATGGCTAGCGGACGCACAGATACGCAGTATTTT,CASSLMASGRTDTQYF
.,TRBD2,TRBJ2-7,TRBV27,TGTGCCAGCAGTTTAAAGCCCCCCCGTAGCGGGGCCGACTACGAGCAGTACTTC,CASSLKPPRSGADYEQYF
many,TRBD2,TRBJ2-1,TRBV2,TGTGCCAGCGGGCGGGAGGGCGCTGAGCAGTTCTTC,CASGREGAEQFF
.,TRBD2,TRBJ2-7,TRBV7-8,TGTGCCAGCAGCTTAAAGGAGGGAGCGGGAGCGGGGCAGTACTTC,CASSLKEGAGAGQYF
few,TRBD2,TRBJ2-7,TRBV29-1,TGCAGCGTTGAAGATCAAGTGACTAGCTCCTCCTACGAGCAGTACTTC,CSVEDQVTSSSYEQYF
few,TRBD2,TRBJ2-1,TRBV4-3,TGCGCCAGCAGCCATGGGACTAGCGGGAGGGGCGACAATGAGCAGTTCTTC,CASSHGTSGRGDNEQFF
few,TRBD2,TRBJ2-3,TRBV28,TGTGCCAGCAGTTTATCGGGCGGGAGAGATACGCAGTATTTT,CASSLSGGRDTQYF